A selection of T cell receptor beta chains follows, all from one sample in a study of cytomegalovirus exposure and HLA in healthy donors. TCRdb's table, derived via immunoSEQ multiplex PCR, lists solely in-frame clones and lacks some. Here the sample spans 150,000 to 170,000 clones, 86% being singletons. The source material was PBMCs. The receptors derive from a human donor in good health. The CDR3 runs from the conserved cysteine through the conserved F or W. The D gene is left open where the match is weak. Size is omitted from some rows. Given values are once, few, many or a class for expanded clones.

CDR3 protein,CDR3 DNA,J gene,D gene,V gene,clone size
CASRYSTYEQYF,TGTGCCAGCAGGTACAGTACCTACGAGCAGTACTTC,TRBJ2-7,NA,TRBV2,NA
CASSIQGLAYGYTF,TGTGCCAGCTCGATACAGGGGCTGGCCTATGGCTACACCTTC,TRBJ1-2,TRBD1,TRBV2,NA
CASSQGRLLAGTETQYF,TGTGCCAGCAGCCAAGGTCGGCTCCTAGCGGGGACAGAGACCCAGTACTTC,TRBJ2-5,TRBD2,TRBV14,NA
CASSIDGTGVAGELFF,TGTGCCAGCAGCATTGACGGGACAGGGGTTGCCGGGGAGCTGTTTTTT,TRBJ2-2,TRBD1,TRBV11-1,NA
CAWSVLSGRGGNTEAFF,TGTGCCTGGAGTGTACTATCTGGGAGGGGGGGGAACACTGAAGCTTTCTTT,TRBJ1-1,NA,TRBV30,NA
CASSLTGGYTF,TGTGCCAGCAGCTTGACGGGAGGCTACACCTTC,TRBJ1-2,NA,TRBV5-5,NA
CSAQGGRGYTF,TGCAGCGCACAGGGGGGCCGTGGCTACACCTTC,TRBJ1-2,TRBD1,TRBV29-1,once
CASSLALAGETQYF,TGTGCCAGCAGCTTGGCACTAGCCGGAGAGACCCAGTACTTC,TRBJ2-5,NA,TRBV5-4,NA
CAWNLDRRTNEKLFF,TGTGCCTGGAACCTAGACAGACGGACTAATGAAAAACTGTTTTTT,TRBJ1-4,NA,TRBV30,NA
CASSSRTGIYGYTF,TGCGCCAGCAGCTCCCGGACAGGAATCTATGGCTACACCTTC,TRBJ1-2,TRBD1,TRBV4-3,NA
CASSLHPGQETFATNEKLFF,TGTGCCAGCAGCCTGCACCCGGGACAGGAGACCTTTGCAACTAATGAAAAACTGTTTTTT,TRBJ1-4,TRBD1,TRBV28,NA
CAISADREEKLFF,TGTGCCATCAGCGCAGACAGGGAAGAAAAACTGTTTTTT,TRBJ1-4,TRBD1,TRBV10-3,once
CASDRDGNTEAFF,TGTGCCTCTGACAGGGATGGGAACACTGAAGCTTTCTTT,TRBJ1-1,TRBD1,TRBV30,NA
CASRTRGGSTGELFF,TGTGCCAGCAGAACTAGGGGGGGGAGCACCGGGGAGCTGTTTTTT,TRBJ2-2,NA,TRBV2,NA
CASREQGAGNTIYF,TGCGCCAGCAGAGAGCAGGGTGCTGGAAACACCATATATTTT,TRBJ1-3,NA,TRBV4-1,few
CASRYSSYEQYF,TGTGCCAGCAGATACTCGTCCTACGAGCAGTACTTC,TRBJ2-7,NA,TRBV28,few
CASSPTYNQPQHF,TGTGCCAGTAGTCCAACCTACAATCAGCCCCAGCATTTT,TRBJ1-5,NA,TRBV19,NA
CASLDLRGRNQPQHF,TGTGCCAGCCTCGATTTGCGGGGACGCAATCAGCCCCAGCATTTT,TRBJ1-5,NA,TRBV5-8,NA
CASSLVARSYSNQPQHF,TGTGCCAGCAGCTTAGTGGCCAGATCGTATAGCAATCAGCCCCAGCATTTT,TRBJ1-5,NA,TRBV7-2,NA
CASSNGQGGYTF,TGTGCCAGCAGCAACGGGCAGGGCGGCTACACCTTC,TRBJ1-2,NA,TRBV6-5,few
CASSQVRGQGKGSNQPQHF,TGCGCCAGCAGCCAAGTTCGCGGACAGGGGAAAGGAAGCAATCAGCCCCAGCATTTT,TRBJ1-5,TRBD1,TRBV4-3,NA
CASRRTIQETQYF,TGCGCCAGCAGGCGGACAATCCAAGAGACCCAGTACTTC,TRBJ2-5,NA,TRBV5-1,NA
CASSSQVAGEDTQYF,TGCGCCAGCAGCTCCCAAGTAGCGGGGGAAGATACGCAGTATTTT,TRBJ2-3,TRBD2,TRBV5-1,NA
CASKLAGTTGELFF,TGTGCCAGCAAACTAGCCGGGACCACCGGGGAGCTGTTTTTT,TRBJ2-2,NA,TRBV25-1,NA
CASSVAPRGVSGNEQFF,TGTGCCAGCAGCGTAGCTCCACGCGGGGTCTCCGGAAATGAGCAGTTCTTC,TRBJ2-1,NA,TRBV9,NA
CASSLGVTVGAYEQYF,TGCGCCAGCAGCTTGGGGGTGACAGTCGGAGCCTACGAGCAGTACTTC,TRBJ2-7,NA,TRBV5-1,NA
CASSVFAGELGTDTQYF,TGTGCCAGCAGCGTTTTCGCCGGGGAGTTAGGGACAGATACGCAGTATTTT,TRBJ2-3,NA,TRBV9,NA
CASSVTTRVTGELFF,TGTGCCAGCAGTGTCACGACTCGCGTCACCGGGGAGCTGTTTTTT,TRBJ2-2,NA,TRBV6-1,NA
CASSISGGKTGELFF,TGTGCCAGCAGCATAAGCGGGGGTAAAACCGGGGAGCTGTTTTTT,TRBJ2-2,TRBD2,TRBV7-3,NA
CASSFGQGGSEQYF,TGCGCCAGCAGTTTCGGACAGGGAGGGTCCGAGCAGTACTTC,TRBJ2-7,NA,TRBV5-1,NA
CASSARNTEAFF,TGTGCCAGCAGTGCGCGGAACACTGAAGCTTTCTTT,TRBJ1-1,NA,TRBV6-1,NA
CASSLAVLRLAGTQDPDTQYF,TGTGCCAGCAGTTTAGCCGTTCTCCGGCTAGCGGGGACCCAGGATCCAGATACGCAGTATTTT,TRBJ2-3,TRBD2,TRBV28,once
CASSDRNYYEQYF,TGTGCCAGCAGCGACAGAAATTACTACGAGCAGTACTTC,TRBJ2-7,NA,TRBV7-2,NA
CASSPTGINTGELFF,TGTGCCAGCAGTCCAACAGGGATCAACACCGGGGAGCTGTTTTTT,TRBJ2-2,NA,TRBV28,NA
CASSDGLYEQYF,TGTGCCAGCAGTGACGGGTTATACGAGCAGTACTTC,TRBJ2-7,NA,TRBV6-1,NA
CSAAQVLEQFF,TGCAGTGCTGCACAGGTGCTGGAGCAGTTCTTC,TRBJ2-1,NA,TRBV20-1,NA
CASSDVEGDEQYF,TGCGCCAGCAGCGATGTTGAGGGAGACGAGCAGTACTTC,TRBJ2-7,NA,TRBV4-1,NA
CASSESTSTDTQYF,TGTGCCAGCAGTGAAAGTACTAGCACAGATACGCAGTATTTT,TRBJ2-3,NA,TRBV6-1,NA
CASRGPDRAYGYTF,TGTGCCAGCAGAGGACCTGACAGGGCCTATGGCTACACCTTC,TRBJ1-2,TRBD1,TRBV7-3,NA
CASSQGQKSYGYTF,TGTGCCAGCAGCCAGGGACAGAAGTCCTATGGCTACACCTTC,TRBJ1-2,TRBD1,TRBV13,NA
CAISESLPGLAGSYEQYF,TGTGCCATCAGTGAGTCTCTTCCTGGACTAGCGGGAAGCTACGAGCAGTACTTC,TRBJ2-7,TRBD2,TRBV10-3,NA
CASSPLVEGYSNQPQHF,TGCGCCAGCAGCCCCCTCGTCGAGGGTTATAGCAATCAGCCCCAGCATTTT,TRBJ1-5,NA,TRBV4-1,NA
CASSSPTNPDTQYF,TGTGCCAGCAGCTCCCCGACTAATCCAGATACGCAGTATTTT,TRBJ2-3,NA,TRBV7-2,once
CASSLVAGGTDTQYF,TGTGCCAGCAGTTTGGTAGCGGGAGGGACAGATACGCAGTATTTT,TRBJ2-3,TRBD2,TRBV27,NA
CASSFPQGGTEAFF,TGTGCCAGCAGCTTTCCCCAGGGGGGCACTGAAGCTTTCTTT,TRBJ1-1,TRBD1,TRBV5-6,once
CASSQVSGDGYEQYF,TGCGCCAGCAGCCAAGTTTCAGGGGATGGTTACGAGCAGTACTTC,TRBJ2-7,NA,TRBV4-1,NA
CASSLVPDRPQYEQYF,TGCGCCAGCAGCCTGGTCCCTGACAGGCCCCAGTACGAGCAGTACTTC,TRBJ2-7,NA,TRBV5-1,NA
CASRPMGLNYGNYGYTF,TGTGCCAGTAGGCCGATGGGACTTAACTACGGGAACTATGGCTACACCTTC,TRBJ1-2,NA,TRBV19,NA
CASSYSITEAFF,TGTGCCAGCAGCTACAGTATCACTGAAGCTTTCTTT,TRBJ1-1,NA,TRBV5-6,NA